These 30 T cell receptor beta chains originate from one sample sequenced in a study of siplizumab effects on memory and regulatory T cells. Generated by immunoSEQ multiplex PCR, the TCRdb table keeps only in-frame clones and is missing some. The sample shows some 97,000 clones, about 92% of them seen only once. The sequenced material came from Tregs sorted from blood. These receptors came from a human donor in good health.

The chain carries TRBV9 and TRBJ2-1; TRBD1 or TRBD2 may be the D gene (6 bases each). Germline CDR1 SGDLS, CDR2 YYNGEE. The CDR3 extends over 13 amino acids. V lost 4 bases and J 7 bases, leaving 12 bases between the germline ends. The CDR3: CASSWGANNEQFF. CDR3 in DNA: TGTGCCAGCAGCTGGGGGGCAAATAATGAGCAGTTCTTC.

The genes are TRBV6-1 and TRBJ2-2; no firm D call. This CDR3 is 14 amino acids long. Germline V gene data show CDR1 as MNHNS and CDR2 as SASEGT. V lost 8 bases and J lost 6, with 16 bases in between. CDR3 in DNA: TGTGCCAGCGAAGACCCCCGGCGATCCGGGGAGCTGTTTTTT. It encodes CASEDPRRSGELFF.

This clone was found once. The gene calls are TRBV7-3 and TRBJ2-5, with D maybe TRBD1 (5 bases). Trimming pared 5 bases from V and 5 bases from J, leaving 12 bases between. From germline, CDR1 is SGHTA and CDR2 FQGTGA. This CDR3 is 13 amino acids long. The CDR3 DNA reads TGTGCCAGCAGCCTGGGGCGTGGGGAGACCCAGTACTTC. It translates to CASSLGRGETQYF.

As to this clone: At the DNA level, this CDR3 is encoded by other sequences in the same sample as well. The V call is TRBV9, the J call TRBJ2-3, with unresolved D. CDR3 length equals 13 residues. CDR1 SGDLS and CDR2 YYNGEE come from the germline V gene. The V gene lost 0 bases and the J gene lost 1 base, with 3 bases spanning the gap. The CDR3 DNA sequence: TGTGCCAGCAGCGTAGGCGGCACAGATACGCAGTATTTT. Protein sequence: CASSVGGTDTQYF.

V gene TRBV9 combines with J gene TRBJ2-1, with D perhaps matching TRBD2 (6 bases). Germline-derived CDR1 and CDR2 are SGDLS and YYNGEE. CDR3 size: 15 residues. V was clipped by 0 bases and J by 4 bases, with 11 bases between them. The CDR3 nucleotides are TGTGCCAGCAGCGTAGGAGGGAGCGGGTACAATGAGCAGTTCTTC. It specifies CASSVGGSGYNEQFF. Looking up the rest from reference TRBV9 and TRBJ2-1 gives the full variable domain: DSGVTQTPKHLITATGQRVTLRCSPRSGDLSVYWYQQSLDQGLQFLIQYYNGEERAKGNILERFSAQQFPDLHSELNLSSLELGDSALYFCASSVGGSGYNEQFFGPGTRLTVL.

This chain connects TRBV18 to TRBJ1-3; no firm D call. CDR3 length: 15 amino acids. The germline V gene encodes CDR1 KGHSH and CDR2 LQKENI. Trimming took 1 base from V and 2 from J, leaving 9 bases between them. CDR3 nucleotides: TGTGCCAGCTCACCACAGGGAGGAACTGGAAACACCATATATTTT. Translation gives CASSPQGGTGNTIYF.

This clone was counted once. The chain recombines TRBV18 with TRBJ1-2; possibly TRBD1 for D (6 bases). The length of the CDR3 is 13 residues. The germline CDR1 and CDR2 sequences are KGHSH and LQKENI. The V end lost 5 bases, the J end lost 9 bases, and 16 bases lay between the germline ends. As DNA, the CDR3 is TGTGCCAGCTCATCCGCCGGGACAAATAGCTACACCTTC. Encoded protein: CASSSAGTNSYTF.

The chain carries TRBV6-6 and TRBJ2-6; D call uncertain. The CDR3 extends over 13 amino acids. Trimming took 8 bases from V and 0 from J, leaving 5 bases between them. Germline V gene data show CDR1 as MNHNY and CDR2 as SVGAGI (reference sequence). Here the CDR3 DNA reads TGTGCCAGCGTAAACTCTGGGGCCAACGTCCTGACTTTC. Protein sequence: CASVNSGANVLTF.

This clone was seen only once. The V and J genes are TRBV5-8 and TRBJ1-2; D unclear. The germline V gene encodes CDR1 SGHTS and CDR2 YDEGEE. The CDR3 covers 14 residues. V lost 2 bases and J 6 bases, leaving 14 bases between the germline ends. CDR3: CASSFTPEVDGYTF. CDR3 bases: TGTGCCAGCAGCTTCACTCCTGAGGTGGATGGCTACACCTTC.

The chain employs TRBV5-5 and TRBJ1-2; D remains ambiguous. Germline CDR1 SGHKS, CDR2 YYEKEE (reference sequence). V lost 2 bases and J lost 1, with 12 bases in between. This CDR3 has 15 amino acids. The CDR3 DNA reads as TGTGCCAGCAGCTTCTGGGAGGGCCTTAACTATGGCTACACCTTC. It codes for CASSFWEGLNYGYTF. The full variable domain, in which reference TRBV5-5 and TRBJ1-2 provide the parts outside the CDR3, is DAGVTQSPTHLIKTRGQQVTLRCSPISGHKSVSWYQQVLGQGPQFIFQYYEKEERGRGNFPDRFSARQFPNYSSELNVNALLLGDSALYLCASSFWEGLNYGYTFGSGTRLTVV.

The chain carries TRBV2 and TRBJ2-3; 12 bases align to TRBD2. V shed 5 bases, J shed 3 bases, and the junction held 3 bases outside the gene matches. The CDR3 totals 15 residues. Germline loops: CDR1 SNHLY, CDR2 FYNNEI. The CDR3 DNA reads as TGTGCCAGCAGTAGGACTAGCGGGACAACAGATACGCAGTATTTT. This translates into CASSRTSGTTDTQYF.

This rearrangement joins TRBV5-1 to TRBJ2-2; no clear D gene. Germline CDR1 reads SGHRS; CDR2 reads YFSETQ. V dropped 1 base and J dropped 6 bases, with 7 bases sitting between them. The CDR3 loop spans 13 amino acids. CDR3 in DNA: TGCGCCAGCAGCTTGTGGGGTCCCGGGGAGCTGTTTTTT. Translated, it gives CASSLWGPGELFF.

CDR3 in DNA: TGTGCCAGTAGGAACACAGGGGGGAGATACGAGCAGTACTTC. Translating it yields CASRNTGGRYEQYF. The genes are TRBV19 and TRBJ2-7; 8 positions match TRBD1. Trimming at V came to 6 bases and at J to 4 bases, leaving 8 bases not matched to a gene. CDR3 length: 14 amino acids. Germline V gene sequence: CDR1 LNHDA, CDR2 SQIVND (reference sequence).

This clone was counted a single time. V usage is TRBV6-6 and J usage is TRBJ2-7; either TRBD1 or TRBD2 may supply D (5 bases each). With 6 bases removed from V and 1 base from J, the gap between germline ends came to 13 bases. The germline V gene has CDR1 MNHNY and CDR2 SVGAGI (reference sequence). The CDR3 runs to 14 residues. The CDR3: CASRTGRQSYEQYF. The CDR3 DNA sequence: TGTGCCAGCAGAACGGGACGTCAGTCCTACGAGCAGTACTTC.

With regard to this clone: Given the absence of the conserved phenylalanine or tryptophan at the CDR3 end, a read error is likely. The DNA is left out, because the CDR3 cannot be placed on it with certainty; the CDR3 is given as TCRdb lists it. This sequence joins TRBV11-3 and TRBJ2-7; TRBD1 was called by the table and not checked on the DNA. 9 amino acids form the CDR3, both terminal residues included. Per germline, CDR1 SGHNT and CDR2 YENEEA. The CDR3 spells CASSLAQAI.

The chain couples TRBV10-2 to TRBJ2-1; TRBD2 aligns across 7 bases. The CDR3 has 14 residues. Germline V gene data show CDR1 as WSHSY and CDR2 as SAAADI. The junction had 9 bases not matched to a gene; V was cut back by 7 bases and J by 6 bases. In DNA, the CDR3 is TGCGCCAGCACCCGACTAGCCCAGGGCAATGAGCAGTTCTTC. It translates to CASTRLAQGNEQFF.

This CDR3 is CASSSGTGSYEQYF. The CDR3 bases are TGTGCCAGCAGCTCGGGGACCGGTTCCTACGAGCAGTACTTC. The chain employs TRBV7-6 and TRBJ2-7; D assignment may be TRBD1 or TRBD2 (5 bases each). Germline V gene sequence: CDR1 SGHVS, CDR2 FNYEAQ. The germline V and J ends were trimmed by 4 bases and 1 base, with 11 bases remaining between them. The CDR3 totals 14 residues. Complete variable domain (other parts from reference TRBV7-6 and TRBJ2-7): GAGVSQSPRYKVTKRGQDVALRCDPISGHVSLYWYRQALGQGPEFLTYFNYEAQQDKSGLPNDRFSAERPEGSISTLTIQRTEQRDSAMYRCASSSGTGSYEQYFGPGTRLTVT.

This chain uses TRBV6-1 with TRBJ2-5; 11 bases align to TRBD2. The trim removed 1 base at V and 2 bases at J, leaving 3 bases unmatched. Looked up from germline, CDR1 is MNHNS and CDR2 is SASEGT. CDR3 length: 16 amino acids. The CDR3 region is CASSEGLAGGQETQYF. The CDR3 nucleotides read TGTGCCAGCAGTGAAGGGTTAGCGGGAGGGCAAGAGACCCAGTACTTC.

The chain employs TRBV4-1 and TRBJ2-1, with D unclear. The CDR3 is 12 amino acids. The V end was cut by 1 base, the J end by 4 bases, with 2 bases between. Looked up from germline, CDR1 is MGHRA and CDR2 is YSYEKL. The chain's CDR3 is CASSQVYNEQFF. CDR3 sequence (DNA): TGCGCCAGCAGCCAAGTATACAATGAGCAGTTCTTC.

J is TRBJ2-7 and V is TRBV7-9; D call uncertain. V was clipped by 5 bases and J by 0 bases, with 17 bases between them. This CDR3 is 16 amino acids long. Germline CDR1 reads SEHNR; CDR2 reads FQNEAQ (reference sequence). CDR3 sequence (DNA): TGTGCCAGCAGCCCAGCAAAACATGATGCCTCCTACGAGCAGTACTTC. Protein: CASSPAKHDASYEQYF. The variable domain in full, with the rest retrieved from reference TRBV7-9 and TRBJ2-7, is DTGVSQNPRHKITKRGQNVTFRCDPISEHNRLYWYRQTLGQGPEFLTYFQNEAQLEKSRLLSDRFSAERPKGSFSTLEIQRTEQGDSAMYLCASSPAKHDASYEQYFGPGTRLTVT.

The chain employs TRBV19 and TRBJ1-3, with D tentatively TRBD1 (6 bases). V was cut by 3 bases and J by 4 bases, with 13 bases left in between. The germline V gene encodes CDR1 LNHDA and CDR2 SQIVND (reference sequence). CDR3 size: 15 residues. The CDR3 coding sequence is TGTGCCAGTAGTATCGTTTTCGGGACAGGAAACACCATATATTTT. This codes for CASSIVFGTGNTIYF.

This chain joins TRBV6-5 and TRBJ2-7; 8 bases map to TRBD1. Germline V gene lookup returns CDR1 MNHEY and CDR2 SVGAGI. The V segment lost 1 base and the J segment 7 bases; nucleotides outside the gene matches: 6. The CDR3 contains 14 residues. The CDR3 DNA is TGTGCCAGCAGTTACTGGACAGGGAGCAGGGAGCAGTACTTC. Translating gives CASSYWTGSREQYF.

This clone has just one count. This rearrangement joins TRBV12-5 to TRBJ1-2; maybe TRBD1 (5 bases). The V gene lost 7 bases and the J gene lost 2 bases, with 8 bases spanning the gap. Germline V gives CDR1 LGHNT, CDR2 FRNRAP. The CDR3 covers 12 residues. The CDR3 here is CASVRGNYGYTF. The CDR3 region has the DNA TGTGCTAGTGTCCGGGGCAACTATGGCTACACCTTC. The variable domain in full, completed from reference TRBV12-5 and TRBJ1-2, reads DARVTQTPRHKVTEMGQEVTMRCQPILGHNTVFWYRQTMMQGLELLAYFRNRAPLDDSGMPKDRFSAEMPDATLATLKIQPSEPRDSAVYFCASVRGNYGYTFGSGTRLTVV.

This rearrangement joins TRBV5-5 to TRBJ1-1, with 10 bases fitting TRBD1. Germline V gene data show CDR1 as SGHKS and CDR2 as YYEKEE (reference sequence). J gave up 4 bases and V 1 base, and 13 bases lay outside the gene matches. The CDR3 has 18 residues. In DNA, the CDR3 is TGTGCCAGCAGCTTGACCCGGGACAGGGGACATTTCGGCACTGAAGCTTTCTTT. Its protein product is CASSLTRDRGHFGTEAFF.

V usage is TRBV6-1 and J usage is TRBJ2-5; D remains ambiguous. Germline-derived CDR1 and CDR2 are MNHNS and SASEGT. This CDR3 region has 11 residues. Trimming pared 5 bases from V and 4 bases from J, leaving 5 bases between. This CDR3 reads CASSPGETQYF. CDR3 bases: TGTGCCAGCAGTCCCGGAGAGACCCAGTACTTC.

In nucleotides, the CDR3 is TGTGCCAGCAGTCCTACAGGATATAGCAATCAGCCCCAGCATTTT. The encoded protein is CASSPTGYSNQPQHF. This sequence joins TRBV6-5 and TRBJ1-5; a possible D gene is TRBD1 (5 bases). Germline V gives CDR1 MNHEY, CDR2 SVGAGI. V was clipped by 5 bases and J by 0 bases, with 11 bases between them. The CDR3 contains 15 residues.

The rearrangement joins TRBV28 to TRBJ2-7, with 9 bases fitting TRBD1. Germline trimming cut 5 bases from V and 6 bases from J; bases unmatched to any gene: 14. The CDR3 contains 16 residues. Per germline, CDR1 MDHEN and CDR2 SYDVKM. CDR3 DNA sequence: TGTGCCAGCAGTCCACTTGGGGACAGGGATAACTCCGAGCAGTACTTC. This sequence encodes CASSPLGDRDNSEQYF.

This clone was observed a single time. The V call is TRBV10-3, the J call TRBJ2-7; 7 nucleotides line up with TRBD2. There are 13 residues in the CDR3. Per the germline V gene, CDR1 is ENHRY and CDR2 is SYGVKD. The trim removed 4 bases at V and 7 bases at J, leaving 7 bases unmatched. CDR3 DNA sequence: TGTGCCATCAGTGGTATAGGGAGGGAGGAGCAGTACTTC. This gives the protein CAISGIGREEQYF.

This clone was found once. The chain recombines TRBV6-4 with TRBJ2-3; D unclear. Looked up from germline, CDR1 is MRHNA and CDR2 is SNTAGT. V was clipped by 1 base and J by 1 base, with 12 bases between them. This CDR3 spans 16 amino acids. The DNA for the CDR3 is TGTGCCAGCAGTGACTTAGGACGGATGGGCACAGATACGCAGTATTTT. Translating it yields CASSDLGRMGTDTQYF.

The chain couples TRBV29-1 to TRBJ1-4; tentatively, D is TRBD1 (6 bases). V gave up 6 bases and J gave up 0 bases, with 11 bases separating them. This CDR3 is 14 amino acids long. Germline V gives CDR1 SQVTM, CDR2 ANQGSEA. CDR3 in amino acids: CSVTGIATNEKLFF. The CDR3 DNA is TGCAGCGTCACAGGGATTGCAACTAATGAAAAACTGTTTTTT.